This TCR beta chain was captured in a study of blood T cell repertoires in COVID-19. Study as a whole: Collection of acute and convalescent COVID-19 samples took place in the United States, Italy and Spain. T cells, B-cell-depleted T cells, or PBMCs provided the cDNA or gDNA that served as material.

Under the authors' procedure: Reference gene primer amplification gave estimated nucleated cell counts. Sequencing used immunoSEQ multiplex PCR; TCRdb keeps in-frame clones, though not all of them. The D gene and trimming were derived from the DNA, and the V and J assignments and clone size from that table. The sample holds tens of thousands of clones, around 87% seen once. V lost 3 bases, J lost 0 bases, and 10 bases stayed unmatched. Looked up from germline, CDR1 is MGHRA and CDR2 is YSYEKL. The CDR3 totals 18 residues. This rearrangement joins TRBV4-1 to TRBJ1-3, with 8 bases identical to TRBD1. Input material: peripheral blood. This receptor was taken from a woman aged 80 or over with acute or convalescent COVID-19. This CDR3 is CASSQGGQVYLSGNTIYF. DNA of the CDR3: TGCGCCAGCAGCCAGGGGGGACAGGTTTACCTCTCTGGAAACACCATATATTTT.